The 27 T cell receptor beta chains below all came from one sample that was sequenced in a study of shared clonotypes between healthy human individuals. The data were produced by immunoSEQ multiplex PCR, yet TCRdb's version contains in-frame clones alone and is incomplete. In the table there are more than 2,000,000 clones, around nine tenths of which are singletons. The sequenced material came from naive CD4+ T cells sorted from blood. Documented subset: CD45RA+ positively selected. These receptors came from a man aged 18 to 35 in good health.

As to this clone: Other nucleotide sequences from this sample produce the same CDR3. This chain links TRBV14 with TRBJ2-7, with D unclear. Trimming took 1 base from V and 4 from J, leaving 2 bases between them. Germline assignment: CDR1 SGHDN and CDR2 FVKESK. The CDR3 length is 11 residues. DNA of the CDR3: TGTGCCAGCAGCCAAGCTTACGAGCAGTACTTC. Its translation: CASSQAYEQYF.

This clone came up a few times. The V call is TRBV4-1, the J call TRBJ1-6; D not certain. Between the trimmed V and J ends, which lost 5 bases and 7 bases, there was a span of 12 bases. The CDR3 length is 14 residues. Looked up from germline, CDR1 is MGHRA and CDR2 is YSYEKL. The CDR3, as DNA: TGCGCCAGCAGCTCTGGGCAGCCAAATTCACCCCTCCACTTT. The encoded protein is CASSSGQPNSPLHF.

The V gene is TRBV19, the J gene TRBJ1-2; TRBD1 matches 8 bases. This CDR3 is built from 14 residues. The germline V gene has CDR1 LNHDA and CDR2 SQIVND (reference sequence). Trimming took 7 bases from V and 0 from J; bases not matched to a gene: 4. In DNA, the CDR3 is TGTGCCAGTACCATACAGGGGGCTAACTATGGCTACACCTTC. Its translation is CASTIQGANYGYTF.

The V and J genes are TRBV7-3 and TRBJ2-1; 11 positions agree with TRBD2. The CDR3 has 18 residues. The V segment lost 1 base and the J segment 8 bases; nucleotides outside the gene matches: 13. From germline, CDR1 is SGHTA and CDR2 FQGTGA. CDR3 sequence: CASSLRPITSGGTDEQFF. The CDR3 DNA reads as TGTGCCAGCAGCTTAAGGCCGATAACTAGCGGGGGAACGGATGAGCAGTTCTTC.

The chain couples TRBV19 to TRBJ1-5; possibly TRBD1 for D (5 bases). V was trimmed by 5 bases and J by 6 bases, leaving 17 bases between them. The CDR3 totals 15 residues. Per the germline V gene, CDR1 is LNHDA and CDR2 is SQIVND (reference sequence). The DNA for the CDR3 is TGTGCCAGTAGTCCTACGTGGGGGGGGATTCAGCCCCAGCATTTT. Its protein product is CASSPTWGGIQPQHF.

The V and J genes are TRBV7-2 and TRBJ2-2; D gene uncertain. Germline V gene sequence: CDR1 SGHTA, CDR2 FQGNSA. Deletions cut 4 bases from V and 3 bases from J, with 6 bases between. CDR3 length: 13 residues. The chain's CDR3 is CASSSDHTGELFF. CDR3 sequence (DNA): TGTGCCAGCAGCTCTGACCACACCGGGGAGCTGTTTTTT.

CDR3 residues: CASSPLGASGRRNTGELFF. The CDR3 DNA follows: TGTGCCAGCAGCCCGTTGGGGGCTAGCGGGAGGAGGAACACCGGGGAGCTGTTTTTT. The rearrangement uses TRBV11-3 and TRBJ2-2, with TRBD2 matching 11 bases. J gave up 1 base and V 5 bases, and 12 bases lay outside the gene matches. In germline, CDR1 is SGHNT, CDR2 YENEEA. The CDR3 spans 19 residues.

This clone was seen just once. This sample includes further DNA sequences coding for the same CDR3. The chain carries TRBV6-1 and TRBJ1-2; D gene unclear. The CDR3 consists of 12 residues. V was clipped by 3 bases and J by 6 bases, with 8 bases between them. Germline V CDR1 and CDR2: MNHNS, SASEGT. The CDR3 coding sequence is TGTGCCAGCAGTGAGTCGGGAAATGGCTACACCTTC. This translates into CASSESGNGYTF.

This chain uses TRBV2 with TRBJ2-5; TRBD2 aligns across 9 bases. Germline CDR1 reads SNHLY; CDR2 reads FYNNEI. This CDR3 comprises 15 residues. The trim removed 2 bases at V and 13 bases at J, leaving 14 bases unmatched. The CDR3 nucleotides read TGTGCCAGCAGTGAATCGTGGCGGGGGGGCCTCGTTGGGTACTTC. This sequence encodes CASSESWRGGLVGYF.

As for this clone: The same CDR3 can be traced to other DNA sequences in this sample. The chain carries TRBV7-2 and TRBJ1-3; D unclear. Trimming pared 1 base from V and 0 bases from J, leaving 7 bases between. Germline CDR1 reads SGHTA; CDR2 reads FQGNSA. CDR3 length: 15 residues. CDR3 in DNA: TGTGCCAGCAGCTTAGTTGGGGTCTCTGGAAACACCATATATTTT. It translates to CASSLVGVSGNTIYF.

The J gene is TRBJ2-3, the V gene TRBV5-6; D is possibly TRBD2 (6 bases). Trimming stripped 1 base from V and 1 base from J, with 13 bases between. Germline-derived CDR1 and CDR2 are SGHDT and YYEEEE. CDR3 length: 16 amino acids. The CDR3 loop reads CASSLRDFYRTDTQYF. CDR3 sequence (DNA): TGTGCCAGCAGCTTGAGGGACTTTTACCGCACAGATACGCAGTATTTT.

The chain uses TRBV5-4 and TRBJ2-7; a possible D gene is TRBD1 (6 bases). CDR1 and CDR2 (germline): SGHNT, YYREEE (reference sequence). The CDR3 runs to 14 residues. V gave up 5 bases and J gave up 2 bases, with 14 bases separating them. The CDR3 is CASSSDSQTYEQYF. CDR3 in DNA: TGTGCCAGCAGTTCGGACAGCCAAACCTACGAGCAGTACTTC.

The CDR3 coding sequence is TGTGCCAGCTCACCACTCCCAAGGGGAAGCTCCTACAATGAGCAGTTCTTC. Translated, it gives CASSPLPRGSSYNEQFF. The rearrangement joins TRBV18 to TRBJ2-1; D may be TRBD1 (5 bases). Germline values: CDR1 KGHSH, CDR2 LQKENI. The CDR3 is made up of 17 amino acids. Trimming cost V 1 base and J 0 bases, with 13 bases left between them.

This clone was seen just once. CDR3 DNA sequence: TGCGCCAGCAGCTTGGAGGGGGGGTCGCCCCGCCCGCAGTTCTTC. Residues: CASSLEGGSPRPQFF. The V call is TRBV5-1, the J call TRBJ2-1; a weak D match, TRBD2 (7 bases). CDR1 is SGHRS, CDR2 YFSETQ, per germline. Between the trimmed V and J ends, which lost 0 bases and 12 bases, there was a span of 19 bases. The CDR3 sequence is 15 residues long.

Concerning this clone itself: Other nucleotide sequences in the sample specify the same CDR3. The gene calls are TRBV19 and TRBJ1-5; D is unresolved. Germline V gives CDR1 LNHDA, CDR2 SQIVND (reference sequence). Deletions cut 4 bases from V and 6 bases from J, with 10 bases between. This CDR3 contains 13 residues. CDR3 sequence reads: CASSTTRGQPQHF. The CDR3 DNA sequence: TGTGCCAGTAGTACCACCCGGGGTCAGCCCCAGCATTTT.

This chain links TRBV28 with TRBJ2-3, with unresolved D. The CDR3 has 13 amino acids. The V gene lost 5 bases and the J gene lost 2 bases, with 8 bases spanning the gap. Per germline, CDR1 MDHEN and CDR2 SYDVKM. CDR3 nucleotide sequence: TGTGCCAGCAGTGCCAGGTCCACAGATACGCAGTATTTT. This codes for CASSARSTDTQYF.

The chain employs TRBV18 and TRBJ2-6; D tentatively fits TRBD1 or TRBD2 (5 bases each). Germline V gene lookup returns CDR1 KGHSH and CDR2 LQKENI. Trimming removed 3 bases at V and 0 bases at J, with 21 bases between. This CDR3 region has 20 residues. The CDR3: CASSPRPVGTAYSGANVLTF. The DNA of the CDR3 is TGTGCCAGCTCACCTCGACCTGTTGGGACGGCTTACTCTGGGGCCAACGTCCTGACTTTC.

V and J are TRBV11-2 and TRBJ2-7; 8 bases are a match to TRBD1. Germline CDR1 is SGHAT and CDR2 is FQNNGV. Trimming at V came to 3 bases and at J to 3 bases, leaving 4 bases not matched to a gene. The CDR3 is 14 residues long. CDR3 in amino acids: CASSLGQENYEQYF. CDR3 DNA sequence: TGTGCCAGCAGCTTGGGACAGGAAAACTACGAGCAGTACTTC.

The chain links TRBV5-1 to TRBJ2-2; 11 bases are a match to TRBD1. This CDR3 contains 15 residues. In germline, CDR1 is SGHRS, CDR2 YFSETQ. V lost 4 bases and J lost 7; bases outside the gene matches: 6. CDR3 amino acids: CASSPGTGGNGELFF. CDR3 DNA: TGCGCCAGCAGCCCAGGGACAGGGGGGAACGGGGAGCTGTTTTTT.

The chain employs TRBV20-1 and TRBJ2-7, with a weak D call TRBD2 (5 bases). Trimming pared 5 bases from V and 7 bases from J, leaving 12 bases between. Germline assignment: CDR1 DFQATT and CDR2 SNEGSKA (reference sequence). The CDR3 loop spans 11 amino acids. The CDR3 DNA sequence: TGCAGTGCTTCAATTTCGGGGGAGCAGTACTTC. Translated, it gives CSASISGEQYF.

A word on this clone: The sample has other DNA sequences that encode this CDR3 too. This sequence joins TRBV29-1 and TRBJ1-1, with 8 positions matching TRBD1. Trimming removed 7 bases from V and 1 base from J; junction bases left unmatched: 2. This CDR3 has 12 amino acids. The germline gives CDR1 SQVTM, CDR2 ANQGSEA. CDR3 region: CSADRGNTEAFF. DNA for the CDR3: TGCAGCGCAGACAGGGGGAACACTGAAGCTTTCTTT.

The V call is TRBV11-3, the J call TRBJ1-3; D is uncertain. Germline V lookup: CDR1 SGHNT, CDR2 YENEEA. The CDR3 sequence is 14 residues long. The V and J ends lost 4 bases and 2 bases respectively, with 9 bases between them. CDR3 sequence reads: CASSWRTAGNTIYF. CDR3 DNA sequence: TGTGCCAGCAGCTGGCGGACTGCTGGAAACACCATATATTTT.

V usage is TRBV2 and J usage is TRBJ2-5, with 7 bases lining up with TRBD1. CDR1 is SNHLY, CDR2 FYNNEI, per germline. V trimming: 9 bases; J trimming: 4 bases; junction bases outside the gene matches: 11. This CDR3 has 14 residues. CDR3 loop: CARGRTGVRETQYF. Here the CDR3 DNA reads TGTGCCAGGGGACGTACAGGGGTTCGAGAGACCCAGTACTTC.

For the CDR3, the DNA is TGTGCCAGCTCACCACCAGGGGCCCTCTACGAGCAGTACTTC. Amino acid sequence: CASSPPGALYEQYF. This chain uses TRBV18 with TRBJ2-7; D may be TRBD1 (5 bases). V was trimmed by 0 bases and J by 3 bases, leaving 9 bases between them. Germline V gives CDR1 KGHSH, CDR2 LQKENI. The CDR3 runs 14 residues.

CDR3 protein: CASSPQGRFTGELFF. The DNA of the CDR3 is TGTGCCAGCAGCCCGCAGGGTCGATTCACCGGGGAGCTGTTTTTT. The V and J genes are TRBV5-4 and TRBJ2-2; maybe TRBD1 (5 bases). The V end was cut by 4 bases, the J end by 4 bases, with 14 bases between. CDR1 is SGHNT and CDR2 is YYREEE in the germline V gene (reference sequence). CDR3 size: 15 residues.

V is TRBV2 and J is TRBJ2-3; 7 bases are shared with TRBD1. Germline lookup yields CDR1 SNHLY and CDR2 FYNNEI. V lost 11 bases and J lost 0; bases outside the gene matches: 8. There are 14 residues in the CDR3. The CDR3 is CAAHQGVSTDTQYF. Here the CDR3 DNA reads TGTGCCGCACATCAGGGGGTGAGCACAGATACGCAGTATTTT.

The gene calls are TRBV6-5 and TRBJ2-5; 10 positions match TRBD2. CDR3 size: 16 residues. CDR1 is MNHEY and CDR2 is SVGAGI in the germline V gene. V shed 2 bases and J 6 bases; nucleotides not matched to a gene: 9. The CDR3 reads CASSYSRASGRKTQYF. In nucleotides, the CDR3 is TGTGCCAGCAGTTACAGTCGGGCTAGCGGGAGAAAGACCCAGTACTTC.